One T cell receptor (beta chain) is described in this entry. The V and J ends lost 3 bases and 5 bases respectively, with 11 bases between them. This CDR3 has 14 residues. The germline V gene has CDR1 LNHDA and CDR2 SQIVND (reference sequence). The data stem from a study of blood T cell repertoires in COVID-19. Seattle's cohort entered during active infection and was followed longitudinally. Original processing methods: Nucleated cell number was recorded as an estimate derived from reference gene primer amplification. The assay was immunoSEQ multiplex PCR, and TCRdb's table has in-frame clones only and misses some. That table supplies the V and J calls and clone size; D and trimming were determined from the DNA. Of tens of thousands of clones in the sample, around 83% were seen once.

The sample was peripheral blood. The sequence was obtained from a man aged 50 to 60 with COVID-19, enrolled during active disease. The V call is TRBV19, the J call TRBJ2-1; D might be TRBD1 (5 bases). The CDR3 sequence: CASSIRGYDNEQFF. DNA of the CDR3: TGTGCCAGTAGTATTAGGGGCTACGACAATGAGCAGTTCTTC.